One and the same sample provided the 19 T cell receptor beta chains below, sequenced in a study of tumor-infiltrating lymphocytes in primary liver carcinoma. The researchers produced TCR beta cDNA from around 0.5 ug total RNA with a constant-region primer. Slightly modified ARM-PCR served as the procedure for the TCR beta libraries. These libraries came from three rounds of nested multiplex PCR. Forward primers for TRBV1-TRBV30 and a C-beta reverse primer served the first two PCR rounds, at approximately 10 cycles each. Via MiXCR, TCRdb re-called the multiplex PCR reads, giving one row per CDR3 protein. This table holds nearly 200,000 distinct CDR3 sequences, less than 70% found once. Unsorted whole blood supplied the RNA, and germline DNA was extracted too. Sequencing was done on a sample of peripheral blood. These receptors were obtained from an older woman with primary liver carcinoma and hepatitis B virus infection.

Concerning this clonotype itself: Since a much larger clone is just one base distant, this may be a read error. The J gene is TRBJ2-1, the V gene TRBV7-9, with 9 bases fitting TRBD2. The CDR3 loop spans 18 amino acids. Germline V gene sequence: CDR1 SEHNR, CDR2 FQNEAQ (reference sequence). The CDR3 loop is CASSGSRVSGSSYDEQFF. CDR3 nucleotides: TGTGCCAGCAGCGGTAGCCGGGTTAGCGGGAGTTCCTACGATGAGCAGTTCTTC.

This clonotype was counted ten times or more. The CDR3 loop reads CASSQEYEQFF. The CDR3, as DNA: TGCGCCAGCAGCCAAGAATATGAGCAGTTCTTC. J is TRBJ2-1 and V is TRBV4-1; D gene ambiguous. Germline CDR1 is MGHRA and CDR2 is YSYEKL. Deletions cut 0 bases from V and 8 bases from J, with 2 bases between. The CDR3 extends over 11 amino acids.

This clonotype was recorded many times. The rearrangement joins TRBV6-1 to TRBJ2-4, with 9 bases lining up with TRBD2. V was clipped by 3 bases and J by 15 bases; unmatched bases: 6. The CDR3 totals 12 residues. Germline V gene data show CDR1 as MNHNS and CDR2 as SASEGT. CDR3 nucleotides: TGTGCCAGCAGTGAGGGCGGGAGGGCCCGGTACTTC. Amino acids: CASSEGGRARYF.

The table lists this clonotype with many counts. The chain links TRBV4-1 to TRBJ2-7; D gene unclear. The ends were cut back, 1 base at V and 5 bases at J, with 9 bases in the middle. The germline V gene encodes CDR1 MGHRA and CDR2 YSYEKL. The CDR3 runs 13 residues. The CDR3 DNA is TGCGCCAGCAGCCAAGTAGTGGTGGACGAGCAGTACTTC. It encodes CASSQVVVDEQYF.

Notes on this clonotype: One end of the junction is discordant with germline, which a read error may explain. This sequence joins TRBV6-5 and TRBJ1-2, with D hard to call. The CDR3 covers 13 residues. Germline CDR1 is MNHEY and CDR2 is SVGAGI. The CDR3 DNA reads TGTACCAGCAGTTATGGAGCGCACGATGGTTACACCTTC. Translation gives CTSSYGAHDGYTF.

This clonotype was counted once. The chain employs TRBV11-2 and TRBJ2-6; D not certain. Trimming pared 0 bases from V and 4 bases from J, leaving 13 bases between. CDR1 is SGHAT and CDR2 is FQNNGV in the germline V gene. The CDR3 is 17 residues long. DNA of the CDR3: TGTGCCAGCAGCTTAGATGGAAAGTTCTCCGGGGCCAACGTCCTGACTTTC. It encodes CASSLDGKFSGANVLTF.

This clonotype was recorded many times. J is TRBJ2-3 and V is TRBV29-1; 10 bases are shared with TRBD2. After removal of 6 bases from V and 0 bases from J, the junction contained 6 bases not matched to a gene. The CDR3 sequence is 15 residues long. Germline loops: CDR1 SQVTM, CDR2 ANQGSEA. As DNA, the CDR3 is TGCAGCGTCGTGGGAGCGGGAGGGAGCACAGATACGCAGTATTTT. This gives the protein CSVVGAGGSTDTQYF.

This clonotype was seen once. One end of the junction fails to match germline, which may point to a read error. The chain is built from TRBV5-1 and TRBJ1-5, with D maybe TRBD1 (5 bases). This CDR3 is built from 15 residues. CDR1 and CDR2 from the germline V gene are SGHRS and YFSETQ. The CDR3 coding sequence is TGCGCCAGCAGCTTGGTCGCAGGGAACAATCAACCCCAGCATTTT. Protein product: CASSLVAGNNQPQHF. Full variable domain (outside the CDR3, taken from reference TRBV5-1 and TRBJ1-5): KAGVTQTPRYLIKTRGQQVTLSCSPISGHRSVSWYQQTPGQGLQFLFEYFSETQRNKGNFPGRFSGRQFSNSRSEMNVSTLELGDSALYLCASSLVAGNNQPQHFGDGTRLSIL.

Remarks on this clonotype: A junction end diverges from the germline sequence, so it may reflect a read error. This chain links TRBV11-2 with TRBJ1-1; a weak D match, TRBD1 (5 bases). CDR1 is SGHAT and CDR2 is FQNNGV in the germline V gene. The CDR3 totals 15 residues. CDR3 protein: CASSFQGLMNTEASF. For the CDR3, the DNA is TGTGCCAGCAGCTTCCAGGGCCTAATGAACACTGAAGCTTCCTTT.

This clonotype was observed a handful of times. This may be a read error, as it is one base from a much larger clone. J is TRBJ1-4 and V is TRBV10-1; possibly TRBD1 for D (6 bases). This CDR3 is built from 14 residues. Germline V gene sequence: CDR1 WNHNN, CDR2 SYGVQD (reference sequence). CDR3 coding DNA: TGCGCCAGCAGTAGTAGGACAGCTAATGAAAAACTGGTTTTT. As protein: CASSSRTANEKLVF.

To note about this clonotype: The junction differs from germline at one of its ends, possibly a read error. The CDR3 sequence: CSVEDPHSNYGYTF. The CDR3 DNA sequence: TGCAGCGTCGAAGATCCACATAGTAACTATGGCTACACCTTC. The chain recombines TRBV29-1 with TRBJ1-2; no clear D gene. The CDR3 length is 14 residues. Germline V gene lookup returns CDR1 SQVTM and CDR2 ANQGSEA.

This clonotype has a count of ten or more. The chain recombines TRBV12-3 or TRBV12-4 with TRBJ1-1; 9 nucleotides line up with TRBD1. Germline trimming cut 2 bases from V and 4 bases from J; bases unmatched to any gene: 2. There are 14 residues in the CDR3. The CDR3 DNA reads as TGTGCCAGCAGTTTAAGACAGGGGGGCACTGAAGCTTTCTTT. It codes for CASSLRQGGTEAFF.

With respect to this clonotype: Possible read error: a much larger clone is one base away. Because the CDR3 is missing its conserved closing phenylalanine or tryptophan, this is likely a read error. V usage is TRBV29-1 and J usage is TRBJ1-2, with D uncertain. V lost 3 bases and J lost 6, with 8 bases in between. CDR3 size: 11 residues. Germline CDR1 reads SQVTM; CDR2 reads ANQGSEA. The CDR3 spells CSVDAGHGYTL. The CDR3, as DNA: TGCAGCGTTGACGCCGGCCATGGCTACACCCTC.

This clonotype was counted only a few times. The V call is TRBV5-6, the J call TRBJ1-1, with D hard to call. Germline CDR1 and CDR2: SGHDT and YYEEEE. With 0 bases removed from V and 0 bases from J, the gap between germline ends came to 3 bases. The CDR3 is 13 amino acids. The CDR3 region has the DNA TGTGCCAGCAGCTTGGTAGTGAACACTGAAGCTTTCTTT. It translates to CASSLVVNTEAFF.

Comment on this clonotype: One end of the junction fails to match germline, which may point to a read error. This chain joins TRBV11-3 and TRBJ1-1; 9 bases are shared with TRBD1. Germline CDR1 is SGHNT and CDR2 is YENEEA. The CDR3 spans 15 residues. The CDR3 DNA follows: TGTGCCATCAGCCTCTGCCGGGACAGGGAAGGTGAAGCTTTCTTT. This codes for CAISLCRDREGEAFF.

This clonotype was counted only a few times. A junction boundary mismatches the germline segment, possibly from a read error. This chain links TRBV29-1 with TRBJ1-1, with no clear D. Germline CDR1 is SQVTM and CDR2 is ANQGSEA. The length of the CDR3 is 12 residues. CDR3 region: CSGGRMNTETFF. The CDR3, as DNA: TGCAGCGGCGGACGTATGAACACTGAAACTTTCTTT.

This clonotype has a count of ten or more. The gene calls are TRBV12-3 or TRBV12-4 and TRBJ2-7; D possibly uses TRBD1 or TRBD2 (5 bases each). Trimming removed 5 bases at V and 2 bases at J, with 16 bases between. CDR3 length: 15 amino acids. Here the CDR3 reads CASSAPGLGTYEQYF. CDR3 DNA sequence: TGTGCCAGCAGTGCCCCGGGGCTGGGCACCTACGAGCAGTACTTC.

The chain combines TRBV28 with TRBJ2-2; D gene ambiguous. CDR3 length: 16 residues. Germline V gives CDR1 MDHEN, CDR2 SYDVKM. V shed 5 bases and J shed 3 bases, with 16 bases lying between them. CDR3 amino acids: CASSDRNSLHTGELFF. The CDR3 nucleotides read TGTGCCAGCAGTGATAGGAACAGCTTACACACCGGGGAGCTGTTTTTT.

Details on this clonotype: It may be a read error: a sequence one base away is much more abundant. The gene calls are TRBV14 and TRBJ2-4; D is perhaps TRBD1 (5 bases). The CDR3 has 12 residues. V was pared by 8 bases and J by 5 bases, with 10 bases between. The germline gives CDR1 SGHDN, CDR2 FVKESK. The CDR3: CASVTTENIQYF. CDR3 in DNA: TGTGCCAGCGTAACGACAGAAAACATTCAGTACTTC.